Detailed here is one T cell receptor (beta chain). The table lists this clonotype with many counts. There is no known antigen for this receptor. Base qualities were left out, and no much larger clone turns up one base away. Every donor in the study was a healthy Caucasian. The twin cohort consisted of three pairs of female monozygotic twins, all aged roughly 18 to 30 years. The RNA used for TCR libraries was isolated from peripheral blood mononuclear cells. The method behind the library was 5' RACE. The reads were generated on an Illumina HiSeq 2000. A universal primer binding site was introduced by template switching, and a unique molecular identifier was present in the final cDNA, enabling accurate counting of TCR cDNA molecules. First-strand cDNA for TCR alpha and beta chains was synthesized from specific primers in the conserved constant-segment region. To control for contamination, every cDNA library was double barcoded, receiving both a SMART-Mk sample barcode and Illumina barcodes. TruSeq adapter sequences, together with Illumina sample barcodes, were added in two successive PCR steps. TCR alpha and beta cDNA libraries were sequenced on the Illumina HiSeq platform with custom primers. The authors processed their data as follows. MiGEC was used to process raw reads and extract unique molecular identifiers, and MiXCR was used to find CDR3 positions. Recombination models were inferred per individual with the repgenHMM and IGoR tools using an EM algorithm. Shared clonotypes were analyzed with the tcR package in R, and sharing was normalized by the product of cloneset sizes. To study raw recombination free of thymic and clonal selection effects, out-of-frame nonproductive sequences were analyzed. TCRdb reprocessed the public reads (quality trimming at Q25 with fastp, clone calling with MiXCR) and kept in-frame beta chains. Identical CDR3 protein sequences are pooled into one entry, listed with their most common genes and DNA. The V and J calls and clone size come from TCRdb's table, not from the authors' own analysis. Here the sample has hundreds of thousands of distinct CDR3 sequences; roughly 18% occur a single time. The top ten hold 10% to 15% of the sample.

This entry comes from a study of identical twins listed by TCRdb under 2016. As for the study more broadly: To test whether fetal clonotypes persist, the study used deep sequencing on TCR alpha and beta repertoires from monozygotic twins, unrelated adults of various ages, and cord blood. Replicate twin experiments were performed at different times using different library preparation protocols to rule out contamination. General study outcomes and caveats: Invariant T cells such as MAIT and iNKT could partly confound zero-insertion analyses, although diverse VJ usage argued against such confounding for most clonotypes. Fewer insertions were carried by abundant cord blood beta clonotypes, a similar but weaker trend appeared in young adult naive repertoires, and no such trend appeared in memory repertoires. Compared with coincidental sharing between unrelated individuals, out-of-frame TCR alpha sequences shared between twins showed an excess of sequences with low generation probability. Conclusions relied on cross-sectional statistical analysis, since the same donors could not be followed over many years. In beta out-of-frame sequences, excess twin sharing was weaker, because having fewer shared sequences lowered the signal-to-noise ratio. Recombination models systematically underestimated out-of-frame TCR alpha sharing in monozygotic twins but agreed with sharing between unrelated individuals.

This sample also appeared in a second study, on T cells expressing NK-cell markers. The second paper further reports: Three sorted T-cell subsets (CD3+CD56+NKG2C+, CD3+CD56+NKG2C- and CD3+CD56-NKG2C+) from several donors had their TCR beta-chain repertoires profiled. Among the eight sequenced donors, only one was HCMV-seronegative, while the other seven were HCMV-seropositive. In several experiments an anti-gammadeltaTCR antibody was added to restrict sorting to alphabetaTCR-expressing T cells. For five or six donors, the dominant CD3+CD56+NKG2C+ clonotypes were among the top 10 CD8+ clonotypes and accounted for about 1.0-7.0% of CD8+ T cells. Those dominant clonotypes were again the most abundant among CD3+CD56-NKG2C+ cells in a few donors, at roughly 28.3-60.1%. It remained unclear whether the expanded NKG2C-expressing T cell clones were specific for HCMV antigens. All eight donors whose samples were sequenced were randomly selected healthy volunteers, three of them men and five women. To determine HCMV serostatus, a commercial ELISA kit was used to detect HCMV-specific IgG in serum. For roughly 6 donors, bulk peripheral blood T-cell repertoires were additionally sequenced from unsorted PBMC. MIGEC handled demultiplexing of the reads and grouping by UMI, while MiTCR was used to assemble and quantify clonotypes. To exclude erroneous sequences, any TCR cDNA sequence not supported by at least two reads was discarded. The tcR package was used for downstream repertoire analysis, with clonotypes matched between fractions based on CDR3 nucleotide sequence plus V segment. VDJmatch was used to annotate antigen specificity against VDJdb, with one amino acid substitution in CDR3 allowed.

The origin of this receptor is a woman under 30 in good health. Sequenced input: PBMCs.

The DNA is TGTGCCAGCAGGAATGGAGGGGACGTCTACGAGCAGTACTTC. Its protein reads: CASRNGGDVYEQYF. The chain uses TRBV12-3 or TRBV12-4 and TRBJ2-7, and TRBD2 may be the D gene, going by 6 matching bases. From cysteine to phenylalanine, the CDR3 is 14 amino acids long. Only the CDR3 DNA stays, 42 bases, in frame from base 1. V was cut back by 6 bases and J by 3 bases, leaving a gap of 15 bases between them.